One sample yielded the 29 T cell receptor beta chains listed below, sequenced in a study of blood T cells in healthy people across ages. Sample-barcoded 5' priming and a J-beta primer mix drove a second PCR of about 6 to 12 cycles. TCRdb ran MiXCR on the 5' RACE reads and lists one entry per CDR3 protein. This repertoire shows roughly 1,800,000 distinct CDR3 sequences, 40% to 55% found once; its top ten account for approximately 2.1%. The sample consisted of blood. These receptors were collected from a woman between 40 and 55 years old in good health.

The rearrangement links TRBV4-2 to TRBJ1-2; D is unresolved. Germline V gives CDR1 LGHNA, CDR2 YNFKEQ. V lost 2 bases and J lost 12, with 22 bases in between. The CDR3 runs 15 residues. As DNA, the CDR3 is TGTGCCAGCAGCCAAACATCTCCAATTCCAGGTAGCCACACCTTC. Translating it yields CASSQTSPIPGSHTF.

This chain connects TRBV20-1 to TRBJ2-7; 8 nucleotides match TRBD2. Per germline, CDR1 DFQATT and CDR2 SNEGSKA (reference sequence). This CDR3 is built from 15 residues. Germline trimming cut 0 bases from V and 1 base from J; bases unmatched to any gene: 5. DNA of the CDR3: TGCAGTGCTAGAGATGGGGGCGGGGGGTCCTACGAGCAGTACTTC. Translating it yields CSARDGGGGSYEQYF.

This clonotype was counted only a few times. The chain couples TRBV7-9 to TRBJ1-2, with TRBD1 matching over 8 bases. The CDR3 spans 17 residues. Germline CDR1 SEHNR, CDR2 FQNEAQ (reference sequence). J gave up 8 bases and V 4 bases, and 18 bases lay outside the gene matches. The CDR3 DNA reads TGTGCCAGCAGCTCTCTTCGCGACAGGGGACTCAAATGCGGCTACACCTTC. Residues: CASSSLRDRGLKCGYTF.

This clonotype was counted between two and nine times. The gene calls are TRBV4-3 and TRBJ2-1; a weak D match, TRBD1 (5 bases). The CDR3 has 18 amino acids. CDR1 and CDR2 (germline): LGHNA, YSLEER. V was shortened by 0 bases and J by 0 bases, with 15 bases between the two germline ends. This chain's CDR3 is CASSQELTATASYNEQFF. The CDR3 DNA is TGCGCCAGCAGCCAAGAATTGACAGCGACCGCCTCCTACAATGAGCAGTTCTTC.

This clonotype was observed at least ten times. V usage is TRBV29-1 and J usage is TRBJ2-7; 7 nucleotides line up with TRBD1. Per germline, CDR1 SQVTM and CDR2 ANQGSEA. V shed 6 bases and J 9 bases; nucleotides not matched to a gene: 17. CDR3 length equals 14 residues. CDR3 in amino acids: CSVETGTAPTMQYF. CDR3 in DNA: TGCAGCGTCGAGACCGGGACAGCCCCTACGATGCAGTACTTC.

This chain connects TRBV6-5 to TRBJ2-5; 9 bases align to TRBD1. V was clipped by 0 bases and J by 2 bases; unmatched bases: 7. Germline values: CDR1 MNHEY, CDR2 SVGAGI. This CDR3 spans 17 amino acids. The CDR3 loop reads CASSYSSPGTGQETQYF. DNA for the CDR3: TGTGCCAGCAGTTACTCGTCTCCGGGGACAGGGCAAGAGACCCAGTACTTC.

This clonotype was picked up one time. The chain employs TRBV9 and TRBJ1-2; TRBD1 is a possible D gene (5 bases). The CDR3 has 16 residues. V dropped 0 bases and J dropped 3 bases, with 15 bases sitting between them. Germline loops: CDR1 SGDLS, CDR2 YYNGEE. In DNA, the CDR3 is TGTGCCAGCAGCGTAGCCCGATCCGGGACGCACTATGGCTACACCTTC. Its translation: CASSVARSGTHYGYTF.

CDR3 sequence (DNA): TGTGCCTGCCGGGACAGGTCTTATTCACCCCTCCACTTT. It specifies CACRDRSYSPLHF. The chain has TRBV6-6 and TRBJ1-6; 8 bases line up with TRBD1. The germline gives CDR1 MNHNY, CDR2 SVGAGI (reference sequence). Trimming removed 11 bases from V and 8 bases from J; junction bases left unmatched: 8. The CDR3 consists of 13 residues.

The CDR3: CASSQQQGSYEQYF. The DNA for the CDR3 is TGTGCCAGCAGCCAACAACAGGGGTCCTACGAGCAGTACTTC. The chain combines TRBV3-1 with TRBJ2-7, with 7 bases that match TRBD1. V lost 2 bases, J lost 1 base, and 2 bases stayed unmatched. CDR1 is LGHDT and CDR2 is YNNKEL in the germline V gene (reference sequence). CDR3 length equals 14 residues.

The DNA of the CDR3 is TGTGCCACAATCGGACGGATTAATTCACCCCTCCACTTT. Protein product: CATIGRINSPLHF. The chain links TRBV28 to TRBJ1-6; D remains unclear. This CDR3 spans 13 amino acids. With 10 bases removed from V and 6 bases from J, the gap between germline ends came to 13 bases. Germline CDR1 reads MDHEN; CDR2 reads SYDVKM.

The rearrangement uses TRBV7-9 and TRBJ1-1; D is undetermined. Germline V gene data show CDR1 as SEHNR and CDR2 as FQNEAQ (reference sequence). The CDR3 is 14 amino acids. Trimming shortened V by 2 bases and J by 4 bases, and 11 bases separated the two germline ends. The CDR3 coding sequence is TGTGCCAGCAGCTTACCAGGACTTGGCACTGAAGCTTTCTTT. This encodes CASSLPGLGTEAFF.

The chain combines TRBV4-1 with TRBJ1-2; D remains unclear. Looked up from germline, CDR1 is MGHRA and CDR2 is YSYEKL. The CDR3 covers 16 residues. The V and J ends lost 4 bases and 8 bases respectively, with 23 bases between them. CDR3 protein: CASSLTVEGPFDGYTF. In DNA, the CDR3 is TGCGCCAGCAGCCTAACAGTCGAAGGGCCTTTTGACGGCTACACCTTC.

Regarding this clonotype: Being one base from a much bigger clone, this may be a read error. The gene calls are TRBV4-3 and TRBJ1-4; D gene uncertain. The germline V gene encodes CDR1 LGHNA and CDR2 YSLEER. V was trimmed by 4 bases and J by 3 bases, leaving 12 bases between them. The CDR3 runs to 15 residues. The CDR3 loop is CASSLDGSANEKLFF. Here the CDR3 DNA reads TGCGCCAGCAGCCTGGACGGATCGGCTAATGAAAAACTGTTTTTT.

This clonotype has only a few counts. The rearrangement joins TRBV7-9 to TRBJ2-5; TRBD1 matches 7 bases. The DNA end is a closer match to TRBJ2-7, so the J assignment may be wrong. The germline gives CDR1 SEHNR, CDR2 FQNEAQ (reference sequence). CDR3 size: 15 residues. CDR3 nucleotides: TGTGCCAGCAGCTTAGAAATGGGACAGTTCTACGAGCAGTACTTC. It yields the protein CASSLEMGQFYEQYF.

This clonotype was detected only a few times. The chain couples TRBV6-2 or TRBV6-3 to TRBJ2-7; the D is unclear. The CDR3 contains 13 residues. V gave up 7 bases and J gave up 2 bases, with 12 bases separating them. Germline-derived CDR1 and CDR2 are MNHEY and SVGEGT. The CDR3 sequence is CASKGQRPYEQYF. CDR3 DNA sequence: TGTGCCAGCAAAGGCCAGCGTCCCTACGAGCAGTACTTC.

Note on this clonotype: Relative to the germline gene, one junction end is altered; a read error may explain this. This chain connects TRBV7-2 to TRBJ1-2; D is possibly TRBD1 (5 bases). This CDR3 spans 17 amino acids. Germline-derived CDR1 and CDR2 are SGHTA and FQGNSA. CDR3 DNA: TGTGCCAGCAGCTTAGGCGCCGGGGTGGGGGGAGACTATGACTACACCTTC. Translated, it gives CASSLGAGVGGDYDYTF.

The chain carries TRBV29-1 and TRBJ2-3; 8 positions agree with TRBD1. The CDR3 runs to 16 residues. After removal of 3 bases from V and 4 bases from J, the junction contained 12 bases not matched to a gene. CDR1 SQVTM and CDR2 ANQGSEA come from the germline V gene. The CDR3 nucleotides read TGCAGCGTTGAGGGCCCGGTACAGGGGGAATCAGATACGCAGTATTTT. It codes for CSVEGPVQGESDTQYF.

The chain couples TRBV4-3 to TRBJ1-2; D not resolved. Looked up from germline, CDR1 is LGHNA and CDR2 is YSLEER. This CDR3 has 16 residues. V was clipped by 0 bases and J by 4 bases, with 15 bases between them. Here the CDR3 reads CASSQEREGHVYGYTF. CDR3 bases: TGCGCCAGCAGCCAAGAGCGGGAGGGTCATGTCTATGGCTACACCTTC.

This chain uses TRBV29-1 with TRBJ2-7; D gene ambiguous. Germline CDR1 SQVTM, CDR2 ANQGSEA. The CDR3 covers 15 residues. The germline V and J ends were trimmed by 0 bases and 2 bases, with 14 bases remaining between them. The CDR3 reads CSVEDDQVGTYEQYF. DNA of the CDR3: TGCAGCGTTGAAGATGATCAAGTAGGAACCTACGAGCAGTACTTC.

This clonotype occurred a few times. The J gene is TRBJ2-3, the V gene TRBV7-6; D may correspond to TRBD1 or TRBD2 (6 bases each). The CDR3 totals 21 residues. From germline, CDR1 is SGHVS and CDR2 FNYEAQ. Between the trimmed V and J ends, which lost 5 bases and 0 bases, there was a span of 30 bases. The CDR3 loop is CASSLPSLSDVWGASTDTQYF. In nucleotides, the CDR3 is TGTGCCAGCAGCCTCCCTTCCCTTAGCGATGTGTGGGGGGCTAGCACAGATACGCAGTATTTT.

The CDR3 here is CASSFPTTIAGTPGTDTQYF. The CDR3 DNA sequence: TGTGCCAGCAGCTTCCCAACTACTATAGCGGGGACTCCCGGCACAGATACGCAGTATTTT. The V and J genes are TRBV11-2 and TRBJ2-3, with 8 bases that match TRBD2. The CDR3 covers 20 residues. Germline V CDR1 and CDR2: SGHAT, FQNNGV. V was pared by 3 bases and J by 1 base, with 18 bases of the junction left unmatched.

The V call is TRBV7-9, the J call TRBJ2-1; D gene ambiguous. This CDR3 spans 16 amino acids. CDR1 and CDR2 (germline): SEHNR, FQNEAQ (reference sequence). V was trimmed by 5 bases and J by 4 bases, leaving 18 bases between them. The CDR3 spells CASSTGQNHHYNEQFF. In DNA, the CDR3 is TGTGCCAGCAGCACGGGCCAGAACCACCATTACAATGAGCAGTTCTTC.

This chain joins TRBV6-5 and TRBJ2-1; D assignment may be TRBD1 or TRBD2 (6 bases each). This CDR3 comprises 14 residues. CDR1 and CDR2 from the germline V gene are MNHEY and SVGAGI. V gave up 5 bases and J gave up 5 bases, with 13 bases separating them. In DNA form, the CDR3 reads TGTGCCAGCAGTCATGAGGGGGGAGACAATGAGCAGTTCTTC. Translating it yields CASSHEGGDNEQFF.

V usage is TRBV7-3 and J usage is TRBJ2-3, with 9 bases identical to TRBD2. After removal of 3 bases from V and 4 bases from J, the junction contained 8 bases not matched to a gene. CDR3 length: 16 amino acids. Germline CDR1 and CDR2: SGHTA and FQGTGA. CDR3 coding DNA: TGTGCCAGCAGCTTTTCGAGCGGGGGGCGTGCAGATACGCAGTATTTT. Amino acid sequence: CASSFSSGGRADTQYF.

This clonotype came up once. The gene calls are TRBV4-2 and TRBJ1-5, with 10 bases fitting TRBD1. Unmatched junction bases numbered 9, after V lost 3 bases and J lost 4 bases. This CDR3 is 17 amino acids long. Germline V lookup: CDR1 LGHNA, CDR2 YNFKEQ. The CDR3 nucleotides read TGTGCCAGCAGCCAGGTAGACAGGGGGCGCGGGAATCAGCCCCAGCATTTT. It encodes CASSQVDRGRGNQPQHF.

This clonotype was seen more than once but under ten times. This chain joins TRBV12-3 or TRBV12-4 and TRBJ2-1; 7 bases match TRBD1. The CDR3 runs 16 residues. Losses at the gene ends were 6 bases for V and 5 bases for J; bases not matched to a gene: 13. The CDR3 sequence: CASSSPRDSPNNEQFF. The CDR3 DNA reads as TGTGCCAGCAGCTCCCCCCGGGACAGCCCGAACAATGAGCAGTTCTTC.

J is TRBJ2-1 and V is TRBV6-1; D uncertain. Germline V lookup: CDR1 MNHNS, CDR2 SASEGT. Trimming removed 1 base from V and 3 bases from J, with 13 bases in between. The length of the CDR3 is 16 residues. As DNA, the CDR3 is TGTGCCAGCAGTGAAGGGTCCAGCGTTTACTACAATGAGCAGTTCTTC. It is translated as CASSEGSSVYYNEQFF.

This clonotype appeared a few times. The chain employs TRBV29-1 and TRBJ2-3; D might be TRBD2 (6 bases). V dropped 4 bases and J dropped 0 bases, with 11 bases sitting between them. The germline gives CDR1 SQVTM, CDR2 ANQGSEA. The CDR3 is made up of 14 amino acids. The CDR3, as DNA: TGCAGCGTTGCGGGACTGACTAGCACAGATACGCAGTATTTT. It codes for CSVAGLTSTDTQYF.

The chain is built from TRBV9 and TRBJ2-5; a weak D match, TRBD2 (6 bases). This CDR3 has 13 residues. With 7 bases removed from V and 11 bases from J, the gap between germline ends came to 21 bases. Germline CDR1 SGDLS, CDR2 YYNGEE. The CDR3 region is CASGGEGRNEQYF. DNA for the CDR3: TGTGCCAGCGGAGGTGAGGGGAGGAATGAGCAGTACTTC.